This TCR beta chain was identified in a study of blood T cell repertoires in COVID-19 (TCRdb year 2020). Background for the entire study: Collaborator samples came from the United States, Italy and Spain and covered acute and convalescent phases of COVID-19. The material from the prospective study consisted of cDNA or gDNA derived from T cells, B-cell-depleted T cells, or PBMCs. The dataset comprised deeply sampled blood TCRbeta repertoires from subjects exposed to, actively infected with, or recovered from COVID-19. The repertoires were made available in a free public database intended to serve as a resource for research on the immune response to SARS-CoV-2. Samples came from the ongoing ImmuneRACE study (first 160 participants) plus 1,254 subjects from 6 global collaborators. Nearly every sample came with metadata listing a de-identified subject ID, COVID-19 status, age in years and sex. HLA class I and class II types, where available, came from metadata supplied by the sample provider rather than from assay-based typing.

In Seattle, one collaborating source enrolled patients while the infection was active and tracked those patients longitudinally over the course of disease. Collaborating institutions collected whole blood in K2EDTA tubes following their own protocols. For TCRbeta analysis, collaborators shipped samples as frozen whole blood, isolated PBMCs, or DNA extracted from either of those sample types. Broader findings and caveats from the paper: How much clinical and demographic metadata was included differed by source and by participant, and the metadata was provided uncurated.

This clone appeared once. Its antigen is still unknown. No much larger clone exists at a distance of one base, and base qualities are not known. TCRbeta CDR3 regions were amplified from genomic DNA by means of the immunoSEQ Assay, a bias-controlled multiplex PCR. Concerning the study's data processing: The number of nucleated cells in each sample was estimated from the amplification of reference gene primers within the assay. To quantify the absolute abundance of each unique TCRbeta CDR3 rearrangement, sequence reads were collapsed and filtered. Productive Simpson clonality was computed per sample as the square root of Simpson's diversity index over productive rearrangements. In its TCRdb copy, this immuneACCESS table keeps in-frame sequences only and misses some clones. Where compared with another copy, unresolved V genes explain less than half of these, and the others have no known cause. That table furnishes V, J and clone size, whereas the DNA furnished D and trimming. This sample has about 250,000 clones in its table, and around 86% of those were observed once. The ten largest clones represent 5% to 7% of the sample.

Trimming leaves V shorter by 6 bases and J shorter by 2 bases, with the junction holding 6 bases beyond the gene matches. As encoded in the germline V gene, CDR1 is MNHEY while CDR2 is SVGAGI. The CDR3 covers 14 residues, taking in both the cysteine and the phenylalanine. The sequence is cut down to CDR3 DNA, 42 bases in frame from base 1. Recombination joined TRBV6-5 with TRBJ1-1, and 7 junctional nucleotides match TRBD1. This TCR came from a woman at least 80 years old with COVID-19, enrolled during active disease. Sequencing was performed on peripheral blood. The CDR3 protein is CASRKGQLNTEAFF. The DNA is as follows: TGTGCCAGCAGAAAGGGACAGCTAAACACTGAAGCTTTCTTT.